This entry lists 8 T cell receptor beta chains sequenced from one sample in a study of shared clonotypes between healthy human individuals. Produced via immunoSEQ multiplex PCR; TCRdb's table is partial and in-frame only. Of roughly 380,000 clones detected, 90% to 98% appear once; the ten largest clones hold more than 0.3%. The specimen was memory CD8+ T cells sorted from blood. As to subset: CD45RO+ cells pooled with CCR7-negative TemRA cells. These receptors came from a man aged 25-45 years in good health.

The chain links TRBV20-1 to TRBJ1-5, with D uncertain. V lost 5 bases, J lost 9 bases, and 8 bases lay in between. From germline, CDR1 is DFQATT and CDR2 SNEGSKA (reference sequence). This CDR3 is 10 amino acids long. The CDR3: CSAPRWPQHF. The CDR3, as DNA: TGCAGTGCTCCCCGGTGGCCCCAGCATTTT.

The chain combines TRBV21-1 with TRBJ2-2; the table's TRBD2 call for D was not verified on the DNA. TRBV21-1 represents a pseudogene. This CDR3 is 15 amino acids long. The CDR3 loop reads CASSKFRGNTGELFF. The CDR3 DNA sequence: TGTGCCAGCAGCAAATTTCGGGGGAACACCGGGGAGCTGTTTTTT.

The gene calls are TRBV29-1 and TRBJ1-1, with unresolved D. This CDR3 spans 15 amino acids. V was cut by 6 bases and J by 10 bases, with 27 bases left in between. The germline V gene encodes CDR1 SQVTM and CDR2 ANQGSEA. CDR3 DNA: TGCAGCGTCGTTCAAGGGAGTAGGGATTATGGTGGAGCTTTCTTT. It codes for CSVVQGSRDYGGAFF.

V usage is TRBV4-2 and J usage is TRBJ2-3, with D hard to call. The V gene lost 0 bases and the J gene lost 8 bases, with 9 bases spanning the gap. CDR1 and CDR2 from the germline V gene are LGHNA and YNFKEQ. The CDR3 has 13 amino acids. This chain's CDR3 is CASSQEGRGTQYF. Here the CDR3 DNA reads TGTGCCAGCAGCCAAGAAGGGCGTGGTACGCAGTATTTT.

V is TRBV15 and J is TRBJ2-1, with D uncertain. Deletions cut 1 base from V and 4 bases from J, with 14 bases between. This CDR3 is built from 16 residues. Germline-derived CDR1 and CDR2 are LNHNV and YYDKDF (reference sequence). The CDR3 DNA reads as TGTGCCACCAGCAGAGCCGGCCCGACGGTATACAATGAGCAGTTCTTC. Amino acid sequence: CATSRAGPTVYNEQFF.

The CDR3 loop is CAISLDTNQPQHF. In DNA, the CDR3 is TGTGCCATCAGCTTGGACACAAATCAGCCCCAGCATTTT. The chain has TRBV10-3 and TRBJ1-5; D is perhaps TRBD1 (5 bases). The CDR3 length is 13 residues. V was clipped by 6 bases and J by 4 bases, with 10 bases between them. The germline V gene has CDR1 ENHRY and CDR2 SYGVKD.

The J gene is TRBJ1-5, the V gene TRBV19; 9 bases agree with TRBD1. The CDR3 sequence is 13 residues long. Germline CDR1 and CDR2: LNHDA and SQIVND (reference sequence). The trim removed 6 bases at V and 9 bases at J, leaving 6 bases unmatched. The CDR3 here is CASRTDRGGPQHF. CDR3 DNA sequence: TGTGCCAGTAGAACGGACAGGGGCGGGCCCCAGCATTTT.

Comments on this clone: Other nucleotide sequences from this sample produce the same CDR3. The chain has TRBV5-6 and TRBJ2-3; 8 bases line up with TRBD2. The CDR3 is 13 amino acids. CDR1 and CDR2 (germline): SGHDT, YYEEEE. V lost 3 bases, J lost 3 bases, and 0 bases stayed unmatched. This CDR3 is CASSSSGTDTQYF. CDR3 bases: TGTGCCAGCAGCTCTAGCGGGACAGATACGCAGTATTTT. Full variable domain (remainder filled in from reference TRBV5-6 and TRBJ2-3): DAGVTQSPTHLIKTRGQQVTLRCSPKSGHDTVSWYQQALGQGPQFIFQYYEEEERQRGNFPDRFSGHQFPNYSSELNVNALLLGDSALYLCASSSSGTDTQYFGPGTRLTVL.